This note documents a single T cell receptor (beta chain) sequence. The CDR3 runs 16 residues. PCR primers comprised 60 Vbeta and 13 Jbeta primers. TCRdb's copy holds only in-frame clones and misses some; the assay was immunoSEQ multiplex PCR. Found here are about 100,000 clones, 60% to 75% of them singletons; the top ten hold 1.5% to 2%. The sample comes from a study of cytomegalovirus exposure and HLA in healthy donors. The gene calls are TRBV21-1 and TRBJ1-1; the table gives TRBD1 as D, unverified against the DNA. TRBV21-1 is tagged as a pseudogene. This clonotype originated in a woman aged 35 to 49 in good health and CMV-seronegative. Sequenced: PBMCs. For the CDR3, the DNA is TGTGCCAGCAGCCCCCGGGACAGGGGGCGGCGTCATGAAGCTTTCTTT. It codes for CASSPRDRGRRHEAFF.